This TCR beta chain was sequenced for a study of T-cell reconstitution after alpha-beta-depleted transplantation in children. The CDR3 has 15 residues. CDR1 and CDR2 (germline): DFQATT, SNEGSKA (reference sequence). The V segment lost 3 bases and the J segment 1 base; nucleotides outside the gene matches: 9. For TCRbeta, the library was prepared with unique molecular identifiers. TCRdb independently ran MiXCR on the PCR reads; one entry per CDR3 protein. The repertoire has just under 550,000 distinct CDR3 sequences, about 17% of them found once; the top ten carry more than 2.5%. The chain recombines TRBV20-1 with TRBJ2-7, with 7 bases fitting TRBD2. The receptor was isolated from a human donor who donated a stem cell graft to a child with acute lymphoblastic leukemia. Sequencing used PBMCs from the stem cell graft donor, obtained from the stem cell graft. The CDR3 DNA sequence: TGCAGTGCTAGTAGACCGGGACTACCTTCCTACGAGCAGTACTTC. It translates to CSASRPGLPSYEQYF.